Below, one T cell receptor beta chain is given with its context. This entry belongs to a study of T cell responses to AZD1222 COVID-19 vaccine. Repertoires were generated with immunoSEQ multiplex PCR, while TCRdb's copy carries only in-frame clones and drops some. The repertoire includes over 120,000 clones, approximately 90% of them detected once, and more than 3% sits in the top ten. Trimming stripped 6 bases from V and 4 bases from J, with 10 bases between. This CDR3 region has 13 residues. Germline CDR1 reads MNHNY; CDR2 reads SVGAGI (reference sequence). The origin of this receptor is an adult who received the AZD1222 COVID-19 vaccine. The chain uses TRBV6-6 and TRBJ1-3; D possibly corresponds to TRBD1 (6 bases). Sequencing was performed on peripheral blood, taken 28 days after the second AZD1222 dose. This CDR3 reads CASSRDTGNTIYF. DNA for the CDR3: TGTGCCAGCAGCCGGGACACGGGAAACACCATATATTTT.